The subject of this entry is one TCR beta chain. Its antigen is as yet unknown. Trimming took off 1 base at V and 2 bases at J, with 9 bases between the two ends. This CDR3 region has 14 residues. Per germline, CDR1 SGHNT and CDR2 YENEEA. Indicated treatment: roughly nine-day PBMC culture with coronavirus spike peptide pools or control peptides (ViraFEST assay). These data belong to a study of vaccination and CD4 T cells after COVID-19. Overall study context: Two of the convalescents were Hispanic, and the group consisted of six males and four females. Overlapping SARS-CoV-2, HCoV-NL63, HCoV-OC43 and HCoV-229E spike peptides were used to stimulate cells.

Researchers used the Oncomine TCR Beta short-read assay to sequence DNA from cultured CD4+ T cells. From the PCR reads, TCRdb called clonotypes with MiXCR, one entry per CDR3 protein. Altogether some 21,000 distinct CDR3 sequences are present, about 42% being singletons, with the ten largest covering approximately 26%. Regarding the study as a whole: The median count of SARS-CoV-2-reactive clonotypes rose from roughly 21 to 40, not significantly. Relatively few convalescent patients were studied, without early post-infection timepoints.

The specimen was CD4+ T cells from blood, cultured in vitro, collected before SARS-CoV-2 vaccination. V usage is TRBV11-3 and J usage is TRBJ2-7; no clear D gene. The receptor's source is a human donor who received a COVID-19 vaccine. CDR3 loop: CASSLGSGAYEQYF. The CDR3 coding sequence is TGTGCCAGCAGCTTAGGTTCAGGAGCCTACGAGCAGTACTTC.